The text below deals with one T cell receptor (beta chain). This record comes from a study of blood T cell repertoires in COVID-19. Original data processing: How many nucleated cells were present was estimated from reference gene primer amplification. Method: immunoSEQ multiplex PCR; TCRdb's copy keeps in-frame clones and lacks some. V, J and clone size are taken as reported in that table, and D and trimming were inferred from the DNA itself. The data contain some 250,000 clones, 80% to 90% of them singletons. All enrollees were roughly 18 to 90 years old and from about 25 US areas. The CDR3 spans 14 residues. Trimming pared 0 bases from V and 1 base from J, leaving 6 bases between. Germline V gene lookup returns CDR1 GTSNPN and CDR2 SVGIG (reference sequence).

Input material: PBMCs or T cells enriched from blood (not recorded which). The chain carries TRBV30 and TRBJ1-4, with D tentatively TRBD1 (5 bases). The TCR was taken from a middle-aged man who had recovered from COVID-19. CDR3 sequence (DNA): TGTGCCTGGAGTGTCGGGGGAACTAATGAAAAACTGTTTTTT. It encodes CAWSVGGTNEKLFF.